One TCR beta chain is described in this entry. The sample is drawn from a study of blood T cell repertoires in COVID-19. At the level of the study: Specimens from acute and convalescent COVID-19 originated in the United States, Italy and Spain. The analysed material was cDNA or gDNA that came from T cells, B-cell-depleted T cells, or PBMCs.

Authors' methods: Cell counts per sample came from amplifying reference gene primers. The assay was immunoSEQ multiplex PCR, and TCRdb's table has in-frame clones only and misses some. V and J calls and clone size are given by that table; D and trimming were obtained from the DNA. The data show some 45,000 clones, 86% seen once. The CDR3 length is 16 residues. Germline lookup yields CDR1 LNHDA and CDR2 SQIVND (reference sequence). Trimming removed 4 bases from V and 0 bases from J, with 16 bases in between. The V and J genes are TRBV19 and TRBJ2-7, with D tentatively TRBD1 (6 bases). Sequencing used peripheral blood. The receptor comes from a human donor in a cohort sampled during active COVID-19. CDR3 sequence reads: CASSKGVGQSSYEQYF. The CDR3 nucleotides are TGTGCCAGTAGTAAGGGGGTCGGACAGAGCTCCTACGAGCAGTACTTC.